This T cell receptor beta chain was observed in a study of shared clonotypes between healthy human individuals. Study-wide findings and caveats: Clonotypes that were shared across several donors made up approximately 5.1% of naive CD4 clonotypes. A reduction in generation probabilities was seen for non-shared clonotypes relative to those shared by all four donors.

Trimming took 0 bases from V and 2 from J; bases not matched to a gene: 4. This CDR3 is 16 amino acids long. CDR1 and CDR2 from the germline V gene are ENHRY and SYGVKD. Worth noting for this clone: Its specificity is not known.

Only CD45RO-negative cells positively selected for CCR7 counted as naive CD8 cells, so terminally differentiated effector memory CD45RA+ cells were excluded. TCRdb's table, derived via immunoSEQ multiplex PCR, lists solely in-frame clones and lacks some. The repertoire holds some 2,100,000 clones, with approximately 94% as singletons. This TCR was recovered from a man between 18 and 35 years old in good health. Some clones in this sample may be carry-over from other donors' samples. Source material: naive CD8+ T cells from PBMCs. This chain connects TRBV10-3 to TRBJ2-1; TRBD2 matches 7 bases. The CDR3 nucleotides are TGTGCCATCAGTGAGTCGGCTAGCGGCCCCTACAATGAGCAGTTCTTC. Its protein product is CAISESASGPYNEQFF.